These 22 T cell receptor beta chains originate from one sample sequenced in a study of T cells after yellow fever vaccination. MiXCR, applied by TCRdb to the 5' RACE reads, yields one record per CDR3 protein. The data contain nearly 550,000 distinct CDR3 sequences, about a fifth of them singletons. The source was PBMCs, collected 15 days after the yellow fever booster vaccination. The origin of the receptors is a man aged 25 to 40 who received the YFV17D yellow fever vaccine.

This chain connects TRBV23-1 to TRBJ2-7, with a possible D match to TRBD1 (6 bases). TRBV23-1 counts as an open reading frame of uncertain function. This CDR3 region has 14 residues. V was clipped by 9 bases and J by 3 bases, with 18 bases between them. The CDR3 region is CASPEVGQFYEQYF. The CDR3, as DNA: TGCGCCAGTCCCGAGGTCGGACAGTTCTACGAGCAGTACTTC.

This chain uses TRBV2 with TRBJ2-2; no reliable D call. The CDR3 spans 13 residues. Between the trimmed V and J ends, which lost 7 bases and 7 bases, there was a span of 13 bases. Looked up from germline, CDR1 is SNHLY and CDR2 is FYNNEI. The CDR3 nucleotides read TGTGCCAGCAACCCTCGGCCGAACGGGGAGCTGTTTTTT. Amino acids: CASNPRPNGELFF.

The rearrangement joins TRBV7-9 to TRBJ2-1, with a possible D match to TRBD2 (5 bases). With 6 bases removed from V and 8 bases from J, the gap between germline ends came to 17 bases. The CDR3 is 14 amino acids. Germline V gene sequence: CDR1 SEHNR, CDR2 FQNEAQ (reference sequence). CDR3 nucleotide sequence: TGTGCCAGCAGTCTCCGGAATGCGGGCGATGAGCAGTTCTTC. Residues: CASSLRNAGDEQFF.

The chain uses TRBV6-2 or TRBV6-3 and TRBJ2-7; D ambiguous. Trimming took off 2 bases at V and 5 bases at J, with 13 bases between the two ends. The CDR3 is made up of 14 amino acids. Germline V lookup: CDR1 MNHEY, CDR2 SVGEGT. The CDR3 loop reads CASSYRVRVHEQYF. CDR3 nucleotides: TGTGCCAGCAGTTACCGGGTTCGGGTCCACGAGCAGTACTTC.

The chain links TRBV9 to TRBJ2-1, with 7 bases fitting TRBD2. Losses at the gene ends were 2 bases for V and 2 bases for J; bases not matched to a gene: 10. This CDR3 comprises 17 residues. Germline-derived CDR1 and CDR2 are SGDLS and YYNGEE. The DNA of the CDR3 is TGTGCCAGCAGCGTCGAGGAGCTAGCGGCCACCTACAATGAGCAGTTCTTC. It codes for CASSVEELAATYNEQFF.

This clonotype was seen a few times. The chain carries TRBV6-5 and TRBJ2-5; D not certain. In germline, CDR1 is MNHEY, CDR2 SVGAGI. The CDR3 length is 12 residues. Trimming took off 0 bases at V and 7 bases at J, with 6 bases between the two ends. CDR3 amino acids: CASSYSHGTQYF. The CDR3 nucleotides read TGTGCCAGCAGTTACTCCCATGGGACCCAGTACTTC.

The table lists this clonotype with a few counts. The CDR3 region is CASSSGLSGYTF. The CDR3 DNA sequence: TGTGCCAGCAGTTCCGGACTTTCCGGCTACACCTTC. The rearrangement uses TRBV12-3 or TRBV12-4 and TRBJ1-2; no clear D. The CDR3 totals 12 residues. Deletions cut 4 bases from V and 8 bases from J, with 11 bases between.

CDR3 coding DNA: TGCGCCAGCAGCTTGGCACCGGGACACGTGTACAATGAGCAGTTCTTC. This gives the protein CASSLAPGHVYNEQFF. This chain uses TRBV5-1 with TRBJ2-1; weak D call: TRBD1 (6 bases). CDR3 length: 16 residues. CDR1 is SGHRS and CDR2 is YFSETQ in the germline V gene. Trimming shortened V by 0 bases and J by 4 bases, and 14 bases separated the two germline ends. Together with reference TRBV5-1 and TRBJ2-1, the CDR3 gives the full variable domain: KAGVTQTPRYLIKTRGQQVTLSCSPISGHRSVSWYQQTPGQGLQFLFEYFSETQRNKGNFPGRFSGRQFSNSRSEMNVSTLELGDSALYLCASSLAPGHVYNEQFFGPGTRLTVL.

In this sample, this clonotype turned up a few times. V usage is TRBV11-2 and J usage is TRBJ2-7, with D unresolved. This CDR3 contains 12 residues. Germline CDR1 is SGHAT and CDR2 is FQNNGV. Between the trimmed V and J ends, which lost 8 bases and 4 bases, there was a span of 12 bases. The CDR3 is CASAHQGYEQYF. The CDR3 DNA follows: TGTGCCAGCGCCCACCAAGGGTACGAGCAGTACTTC.

As DNA, the CDR3 is TGTGCCAGCAGCTTAAATTCAGCTAGCGGGACATCCTACGAGCAGTACTTC. It encodes CASSLNSASGTSYEQYF. J is TRBJ2-7 and V is TRBV11-2; 9 bases fit TRBD2. The germline gives CDR1 SGHAT, CDR2 FQNNGV. The ends lost 2 bases at V and 1 base at J; junction bases unmatched: 9. The CDR3 is made up of 17 amino acids.

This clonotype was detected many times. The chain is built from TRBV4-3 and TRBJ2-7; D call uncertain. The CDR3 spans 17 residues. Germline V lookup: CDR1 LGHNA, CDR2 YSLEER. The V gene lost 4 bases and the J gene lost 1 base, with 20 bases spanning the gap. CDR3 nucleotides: TGCGCCAGCAGCCTCGAGACCCAGCGCACGGTATCCTACGAGCAGTACTTC. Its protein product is CASSLETQRTVSYEQYF.

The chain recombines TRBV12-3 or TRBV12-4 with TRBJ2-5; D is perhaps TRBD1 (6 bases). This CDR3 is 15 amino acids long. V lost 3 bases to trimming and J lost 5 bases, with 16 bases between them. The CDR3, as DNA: TGTGCCAGCAGTTTGGGCAGGGGTCGGTCGGAGACCCAGTACTTC. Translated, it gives CASSLGRGRSETQYF.

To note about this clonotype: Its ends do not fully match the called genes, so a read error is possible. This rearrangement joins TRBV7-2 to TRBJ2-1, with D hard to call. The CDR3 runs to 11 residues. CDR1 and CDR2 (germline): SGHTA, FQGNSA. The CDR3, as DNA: TGTGCCAGCAGCTCTGACACCGTCTTAGTCTTC. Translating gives CASSSDTVLVF.

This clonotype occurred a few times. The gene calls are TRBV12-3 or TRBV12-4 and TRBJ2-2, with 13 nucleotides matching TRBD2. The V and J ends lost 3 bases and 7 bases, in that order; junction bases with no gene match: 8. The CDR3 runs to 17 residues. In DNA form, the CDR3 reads TGTGCCAGCAGTTTTCGGACTAGCGGGAGAAAGGGCGGGGAGCTGTTTTTT. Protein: CASSFRTSGRKGGELFF.

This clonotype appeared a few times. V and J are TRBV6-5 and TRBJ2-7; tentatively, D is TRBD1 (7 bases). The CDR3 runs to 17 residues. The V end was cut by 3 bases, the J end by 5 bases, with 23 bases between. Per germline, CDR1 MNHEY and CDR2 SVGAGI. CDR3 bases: TGTGCCAGCAGTTATTCTACGACAGGGAGGTCTAGTAACGAGCAGTACTTC. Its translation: CASSYSTTGRSSNEQYF.

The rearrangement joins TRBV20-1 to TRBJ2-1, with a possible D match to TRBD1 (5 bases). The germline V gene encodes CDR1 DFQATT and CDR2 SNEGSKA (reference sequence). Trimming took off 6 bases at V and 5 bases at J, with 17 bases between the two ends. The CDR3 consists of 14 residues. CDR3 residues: CSAPPGLGDNEQFF. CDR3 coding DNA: TGCAGTGCCCCCCCTGGGCTAGGGGACAATGAGCAGTTCTTC.

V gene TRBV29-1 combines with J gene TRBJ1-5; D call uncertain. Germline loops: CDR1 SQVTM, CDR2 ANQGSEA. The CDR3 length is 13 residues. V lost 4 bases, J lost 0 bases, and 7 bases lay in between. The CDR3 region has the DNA TGCAGCGTTGGACGGAATAGCAATCAGCCCCAGCATTTT. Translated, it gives CSVGRNSNQPQHF.

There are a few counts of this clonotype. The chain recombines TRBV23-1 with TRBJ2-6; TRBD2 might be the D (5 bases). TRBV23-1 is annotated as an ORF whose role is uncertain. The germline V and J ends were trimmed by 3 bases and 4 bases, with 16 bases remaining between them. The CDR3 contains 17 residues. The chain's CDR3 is CASSQDGLSSGANVLTF. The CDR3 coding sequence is TGCGCCAGCAGTCAGGACGGACTGTCCTCCGGGGCCAACGTCCTGACTTTC.

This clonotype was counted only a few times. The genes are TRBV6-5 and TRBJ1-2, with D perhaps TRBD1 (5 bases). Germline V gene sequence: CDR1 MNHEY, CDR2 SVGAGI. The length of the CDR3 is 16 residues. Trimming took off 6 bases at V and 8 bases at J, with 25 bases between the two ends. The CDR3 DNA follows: TGTGCCAGCAGCAAGCAAGGAGGGACTGTCGGCGGCGGCTACACCTTC. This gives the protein CASSKQGGTVGGGYTF.

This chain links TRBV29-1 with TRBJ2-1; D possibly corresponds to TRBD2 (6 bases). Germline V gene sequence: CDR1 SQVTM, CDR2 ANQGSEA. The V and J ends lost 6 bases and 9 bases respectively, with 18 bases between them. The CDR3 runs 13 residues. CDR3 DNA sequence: TGCAGCGTCGGTCACGGGAGTCTCGGTGAGCAGTTCTTC. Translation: CSVGHGSLGEQFF.

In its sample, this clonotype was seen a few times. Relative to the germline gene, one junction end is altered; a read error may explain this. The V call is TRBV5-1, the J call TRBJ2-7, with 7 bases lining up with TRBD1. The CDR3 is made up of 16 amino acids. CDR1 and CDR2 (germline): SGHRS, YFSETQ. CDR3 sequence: CSSSLGQGVTYYEQYF. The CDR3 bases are TGCTCCAGCAGCTTGGGCCAGGGGGTAACCTACTACGAGCAGTACTTC.

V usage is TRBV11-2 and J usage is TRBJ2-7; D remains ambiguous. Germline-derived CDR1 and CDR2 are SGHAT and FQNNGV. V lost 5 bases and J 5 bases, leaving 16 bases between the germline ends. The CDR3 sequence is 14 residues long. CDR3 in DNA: TGTGCCAGCAGCCCTCGAACTATAATCCACGAGCAGTACTTC. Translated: CASSPRTIIHEQYF.